A selection of T cell receptor beta chains follows, all from one sample in a study of regulatory T cells in long-lasting Graves disease. Each CDR3 protein gets one entry after TCRdb re-called the multiplex PCR reads with MiXCR. The sample has under 450,000 distinct CDR3 sequences; about 10% are singletons. These data were also filed under a second study, of T cells in Graves' hyperthyroidism and ophthalmopathy.

This sample comprised peripheral blood mononuclear cells (PBMCs), obtained at new diagnosis, from a patient treated with antithyroid drugs. The receptors here all came from a woman aged 18-35 years with Graves disease. Both conserved end residues are part of each CDR3. The D gene is left open where the match is weak. Size tells how often a clone was seen (once, few, many) or the class of an expanded clone, and some rows leave it out.

d_gene	v_gene	abundance	j_gene	CDR3aa	CDR3nt
TRBD2	TRBV7-2	many	TRBJ2-5	CASSFTSGALETQYF	TGTGCCAGCAGCTTCACTAGCGGGGCCTTGGAGACCCAGTACTTC
NA	TRBV27	many	TRBJ2-2	CASSFIGVTGELFF	TGTGCCAGCAGTTTTATCGGGGTGACCGGGGAGCTGTTTTTT
NA	TRBV12-3/TRBV12-4	many	TRBJ1-2	CASSLGGPYGYTF	TGTGCCAGCAGCTTAGGAGGACCCTATGGCTACACCTTC
NA	TRBV15	many	TRBJ2-5	CATSPTWGSPETQYF	TGTGCCACCAGCCCAACCTGGGGTAGCCCGGAGACCCAGTACTTC
TRBD2	TRBV2	NA	TRBJ2-3	CASSAIAGGTDTQYF	TGTGCCAGCAGTGCTATAGCGGGGGGCACAGATACGCAGTATTTT
TRBD1	TRBV20-1	many	TRBJ2-5	CSAPTGGQETQYF	TGCAGTGCTCCGACAGGGGGGCAAGAGACCCAGTACTTC
TRBD2	TRBV9	few	TRBJ2-1	CASSAARTSLYNEQFF	TGTGCCAGCAGCGCAGCCCGGACTAGCCTGTACAATGAGCAGTTCTTC
TRBD2	TRBV2	many	TRBJ2-1	CASSDRTSGDYYNEQFF	TGTGCCAGCAGTGACAGGACTAGCGGGGATTACTACAATGAGCAGTTCTTC
TRBD2	TRBV28	many	TRBJ2-1	CASSLLSSGRKNEQFF	TGTGCCAGCAGTTTATTGTCTAGCGGGAGAAAAAATGAGCAGTTCTTC
TRBD1	TRBV4-2	few	TRBJ2-4	CASSHQRQGNIQYF	TGTGCCAGCAGCCACCAACGACAGGGGAACATTCAGTACTTC
NA	TRBV10-3	many	TRBJ2-6	CAISEFSGANVLTF	TGTGCCATCAGTGAGTTCTCTGGGGCCAACGTCCTGACTTTC
NA	TRBV6-2/TRBV6-3	few	TRBJ1-2	CASSYSEANYGYTF	TGTGCCAGCAGTTACTCAGAGGCCAACTATGGCTACACCTTC
NA	TRBV2	many	TRBJ1-5	CASSETGRNQPQHF	TGTGCCAGCAGTGAAACAGGGCGCAATCAGCCCCAGCATTTT
NA	TRBV30	many	TRBJ1-1	CASSTGWSTEAFF	TGTGCCAGTAGTACAGGGTGGAGCACTGAAGCTTTCTTT
NA	TRBV28	few	TRBJ2-7	CASLATQHEYEQYF	TGTGCCAGCTTAGCCACCCAACATGAATACGAGCAGTACTTC
NA	TRBV6-5	NA	TRBJ1-2	CASSYSRGVSYGYTF	TGTGCCAGCAGTTACTCGAGGGGAGTAAGCTATGGCTACACCTTC
TRBD2	TRBV12-3/TRBV12-4	many	TRBJ2-2	CASRPGRGAGNTGELFF	TGTGCCAGCAGGCCCGGGAGGGGGGCGGGGAACACCGGGGAGCTGTTTTTT
TRBD1	TRBV24-1	many	TRBJ2-1	CATSLTGTGGWNEQFF	TGTGCCACCAGTTTAACCGGGACAGGGGGGTGGAATGAGCAGTTCTTC
NA	TRBV12-3/TRBV12-4	many	TRBJ1-1	CASSLLHWNTEAFF	TGTGCCAGCAGTTTACTTCACTGGAACACTGAAGCTTTCTTT
NA	TRBV5-5	few	TRBJ2-1	CASSRFLIGGDNEQFF	TGTGCCAGCAGCCGGTTTTTAATAGGGGGGGACAATGAGCAGTTCTTC
NA	TRBV20-1	many	TRBJ1-1	CSANVGFEAFF	TGCAGTGCTAATGTGGGATTTGAAGCTTTCTTT
NA	TRBV2	NA	TRBJ1-5	CASTVYGPSTNQPQHF	TGTGCCAGCACTGTCTATGGGCCTTCGACCAATCAGCCCCAGCATTTT
TRBD2	TRBV29-1	once	TRBJ2-1	CSVAVLAGLGNEQFF	TGCAGCGTTGCGGTACTAGCGGGACTTGGCAATGAGCAGTTCTTC
NA	TRBV10-3	many	TRBJ2-1	CAISDPGGLRFNEQFF	TGTGCCATCAGTGACCCGGGGGGCTTACGGTTCAATGAGCAGTTCTTC
NA	TRBV20-1	NA	TRBJ2-7	CSGLATQRYEQYF	TGCAGTGGATTGGCTACCCAGAGATACGAGCAGTACTTC
NA	TRBV12-3/TRBV12-4	many	TRBJ1-2	CASSPTRWGVRYGYTF	TGTGCCAGCAGTCCAACCCGCTGGGGAGTCAGATATGGCTACACCTTC
TRBD2	TRBV20-1	NA	TRBJ2-7	CSAQGLAGRGEQYF	TGCAGTGCTCAGGGACTAGCGGGCAGGGGCGAGCAGTACTTC
NA	TRBV20-1	few	TRBJ2-1	CSARSELAYNEQFF	TGCAGTGCTAGATCGGAGCTGGCCTACAATGAGCAGTTCTTC
TRBD1	TRBV20-1	few	TRBJ1-2	CSGGRGLRGGYTF	TGCAGTGGGGGCAGGGGGCTTCGTGGTGGCTACACCTTC
NA	TRBV20-1	NA	TRBJ1-2	CSATLINYGYTF	TGCAGTGCTACCCTAATAAACTATGGCTACACCTTC
NA	TRBV10-2	many	TRBJ2-2	CASSRIDTGELFF	TGCGCCAGCAGTAGGATCGACACCGGGGAGCTGTTTTTT